Following are 21 T cell receptor beta chains from one sample sequenced in a study of T cells in Graves' hyperthyroidism and ophthalmopathy. Amplified regions were TCR beta CDR3 sequences from RNA transcripts. In the first-round RT-PCR of the TCR CDR3, the HTBI primer set was used. TCRdb processed the multiplex PCR reads anew with MiXCR; each CDR3 protein has one entry. The top ten hold around 52% of the sample, which has around 190,000 distinct CDR3 sequences, around a sixth seen once. The source material was blood. These receptors came from a woman between 45 and 60 years old with Graves' hyperthyroidism.

The chain couples TRBV20-1 to TRBJ2-1; TRBD2 agrees at 13 bases. V lost 3 bases, J lost 7 bases, and 9 bases stayed unmatched. Germline-derived CDR1 and CDR2 are DFQATT and SNEGSKA (reference sequence). CDR3 length: 16 amino acids. CDR3: CSASILAGGPWNEQFF. Here the CDR3 DNA reads TGCAGTGCTAGTATACTAGCGGGAGGGCCGTGGAATGAGCAGTTCTTC.

This clonotype was observed a few times. The V gene is TRBV19, the J gene TRBJ2-5; 9 nucleotides match TRBD1. V lost 9 bases, J lost 2 bases, and 19 bases stayed unmatched. Germline loops: CDR1 LNHDA, CDR2 SQIVND (reference sequence). The CDR3 is 18 residues long. The CDR3 is CASRPGQGTGVRQETQYF. CDR3 sequence (DNA): TGTGCCAGCCGACCGGGACAGGGAACGGGAGTCCGACAAGAGACCCAGTACTTC.

This clonotype was observed a few times. A much larger clone lies one base from this, so it may be a read error. The CDR3 ends on some other residue instead of the conserved phenylalanine or tryptophan, so this is likely a read error. This chain links TRBV3-1 with TRBJ2-1; weak D call: TRBD2 (5 bases). CDR1 and CDR2 (germline): LGHDT, YNNKEL (reference sequence). The CDR3 spans 15 residues. V was cut by 5 bases and J by 3 bases, with 14 bases left in between. CDR3 DNA sequence: TGTGCCAGCAGCTTCGGGCTAGCAGGCTACAATGAGCAGTTCCTC. Protein: CASSFGLAGYNEQFL.

V usage is TRBV30 and J usage is TRBJ2-5, with 7 bases matching TRBD1. The ends lost 3 bases at V and 2 bases at J; junction bases unmatched: 6. This CDR3 contains 14 residues. The germline gives CDR1 GTSNPN, CDR2 SVGIG (reference sequence). CDR3 sequence (DNA): TGTGCCTGGAGGAAACCGGGACAGCAAGAGACCCAGTACTTC. Translated, it gives CAWRKPGQQETQYF. Combining the CDR3 with reference TRBV30 and TRBJ2-5 gives the whole variable domain SQTIHQWPATLVQPVGSPLSLECTVEGTSNPNLYWYRQAAGRGLQLLFYSVGIGQISSEVPQNLSASRPQDRQFILSSKKLLLSDSGFYLCAWRKPGQQETQYFGPGTRLLVL.

This clonotype has at least ten counts. The chain uses TRBV6-5 and TRBJ2-1; TRBD2 aligns across 14 bases. Germline values: CDR1 MNHEY, CDR2 SVGAGI. This CDR3 contains 16 residues. Unmatched junction bases numbered 6, after V lost 1 base and J lost 10 bases. This chain's CDR3 is CASSYFGTSGSREQFF. In nucleotides, the CDR3 is TGTGCCAGCAGTTACTTCGGGACTAGCGGGAGTCGGGAGCAGTTCTTC.

This clonotype showed up just a few times. V gene TRBV7-3 combines with J gene TRBJ1-4; the D is unclear. The CDR3 length is 13 residues. V lost 5 bases, J lost 6 bases, and 10 bases lay in between. The germline V gene has CDR1 SGHTA and CDR2 FQGTGA. This CDR3 is CASSPPLDEKLFF. The CDR3 nucleotides are TGTGCCAGCAGCCCGCCTCTCGATGAAAAACTGTTTTTT.

This clonotype was counted at least ten times. The gene calls are TRBV20-1 and TRBJ2-1; tentatively, D is TRBD2 (6 bases). Germline CDR1 reads DFQATT; CDR2 reads SNEGSKA (reference sequence). Trimming took 6 bases from V and 8 from J, leaving 29 bases between them. The CDR3 sequence is 17 residues long. CDR3 sequence: CSARPRRGTPHWDEQFF. DNA of the CDR3: TGCAGTGCACGACCCCGTAGAGGGACTCCCCACTGGGATGAGCAGTTCTTC.

This clonotype was counted only a few times. V and J are TRBV5-6 and TRBJ2-7; D not resolved. CDR3 length: 14 amino acids. V gave up 4 bases and J gave up 0 bases, with 11 bases separating them. The germline V gene has CDR1 SGHDT and CDR2 YYEEEE. In DNA, the CDR3 is TGTGCCAGCAGCCTCGAAGTCTACTCCTACGAGCAGTACTTC. Translating it yields CASSLEVYSYEQYF.

This clonotype has at least ten counts. The chain combines TRBV28 with TRBJ1-5; 9 bases map to TRBD1. This CDR3 is built from 16 residues. Trimming took 4 bases from V and 3 from J; bases not matched to a gene: 7. Germline lookup yields CDR1 MDHEN and CDR2 SYDVKM. As DNA, the CDR3 is TGTGCCAGCAGTTCTAGGACAGGGGCCTCCAATCAGCCCCAGCATTTT. Its translation: CASSSRTGASNQPQHF.

The rearrangement uses TRBV27 and TRBJ1-5; unclear D gene. Per the germline V gene, CDR1 is MNHEY and CDR2 is SMNVEV (reference sequence). V dropped 8 bases and J dropped 1 base, with 9 bases sitting between them. This CDR3 is built from 13 residues. CDR3 DNA: TGTGCCAGCGGGTTTGGGAGCAATCAGCCCCAGCATTTT. As protein: CASGFGSNQPQHF.

In its sample, this clonotype was seen many times. This chain links TRBV20-1 with TRBJ2-1, with D unclear. V was trimmed by 8 bases and J by 2 bases, leaving 13 bases between them. Germline V CDR1 and CDR2: DFQATT, SNEGSKA (reference sequence). The CDR3 consists of 13 residues. Here the CDR3 reads CSPYHSPYNEQFF. The DNA of the CDR3 is TGCAGTCCGTATCATAGTCCCTACAATGAGCAGTTCTTC.

This clonotype was counted a few times. V gene TRBV7-3 combines with J gene TRBJ2-2; D perhaps matches TRBD1 (5 bases). V was pared by 5 bases and J by 13 bases, with 17 bases between. The CDR3 totals 13 residues. Germline loops: CDR1 SGHTA, CDR2 FQGTGA. CDR3 region: CASSKGALGMLFF. The DNA of the CDR3 is TGTGCCAGCAGCAAAGGGGCCCTCGGCATGCTGTTTTTT.

This clonotype was observed many times. The chain couples TRBV29-1 to TRBJ1-5; no clear D. Trimming removed 6 bases from V and 5 bases from J, with 17 bases in between. Germline V gene data show CDR1 as SQVTM and CDR2 as ANQGSEA. The CDR3 is 14 amino acids. The CDR3: CSVSARRNYQPQHF. In DNA form, the CDR3 reads TGCAGCGTCTCCGCCCGTCGAAACTATCAGCCCCAGCATTTT.

This chain uses TRBV3-1 with TRBJ2-5; 12 bases are a match to TRBD2. The CDR3 contains 16 residues. Germline assignment: CDR1 LGHDT and CDR2 YNNKEL (reference sequence). V lost 4 bases and J lost 4; bases outside the gene matches: 7. The chain's CDR3 is CASSRRTSGTRETQYF. The CDR3 nucleotides read TGTGCCAGCAGCCGGAGGACTAGCGGGACAAGAGAGACCCAGTACTTC.

The J gene is TRBJ2-1, the V gene TRBV6-1; TRBD2 matches at 9 bases. CDR3 length: 13 amino acids. CDR1 and CDR2 from the germline V gene are MNHNS and SASEGT. J lost 12 bases, V lost 6 bases, and 9 bases had no gene match. CDR3 sequence (DNA): TGTGCCAGCAGCCTGATTGCGGGAGGGGTGCAGTTCTTC. Translating gives CASSLIAGGVQFF.

There are many counts of this clonotype. V gene TRBV28 combines with J gene TRBJ2-3, with 9 nucleotides matching TRBD1. CDR1 and CDR2 from the germline V gene are MDHEN and SYDVKM. The CDR3 has 17 amino acids. V trimming: 5 bases; J trimming: 2 bases; junction bases outside the gene matches: 11. Here the CDR3 reads CASSRRGQGSFTDTQYF. The CDR3 bases are TGTGCCAGCAGTCGAAGGGGACAGGGTTCTTTCACAGATACGCAGTATTTT.

This clonotype was picked up a small number of times. The CDR3 spells CASSNEFDTQYF. Written as DNA, the CDR3 is TGTGCCAGTAGTAATGAGTTCGATACGCAGTATTTT. This chain joins TRBV19 and TRBJ2-3; D not resolved. The germline gives CDR1 LNHDA, CDR2 SQIVND (reference sequence). V was trimmed by 4 bases and J by 6 bases, leaving 8 bases between them. The CDR3 spans 12 residues.

This clonotype came up a few times. The chain combines TRBV20-1 with TRBJ2-1; 12 bases are shared with TRBD2. With 5 bases clipped from V and 6 bases from J, the junction kept 8 bases outside the gene matches. CDR3 length equals 15 residues. Germline V gives CDR1 DFQATT, CDR2 SNEGSKA (reference sequence). Here the CDR3 reads CSASRRLAGANEQFF. The CDR3 bases are TGCAGTGCTTCACGACGACTAGCGGGAGCCAATGAGCAGTTCTTC.

This clonotype was found many times. This rearrangement joins TRBV5-1 to TRBJ2-7; possibly TRBD2 for D (5 bases). The germline V and J ends were trimmed by 5 bases and 5 bases, with 14 bases remaining between them. Germline V CDR1 and CDR2: SGHRS, YFSETQ. This CDR3 is built from 13 residues. The CDR3 DNA is TGCGCCAGCAGGGGAGCGGCTTTGAACGAGCAGTACTTC. It yields the protein CASRGAALNEQYF. Variable domain in full (rest from reference TRBV5-1 and TRBJ2-7): KAGVTQTPRYLIKTRGQQVTLSCSPISGHRSVSWYQQTPGQGLQFLFEYFSETQRNKGNFPGRFSGRQFSNSRSEMNVSTLELGDSALYLCASRGAALNEQYFGPGTRLTVT.

There are a few counts of this clonotype. The genes are TRBV15 and TRBJ2-2; 12 bases match TRBD2. The germline gives CDR1 LNHNV, CDR2 YYDKDF (reference sequence). Trimming cost V 1 base and J 6 bases; bases outside gene matches: 0. The CDR3 sequence is 15 residues long. CDR3 sequence: CATSRGLAGAGELFF. DNA for the CDR3: TGTGCCACCAGCAGAGGACTAGCGGGAGCCGGGGAGCTGTTTTTT.

CDR3 coding DNA: TGTGCCAGCAGTGAATTGGAACAGGGGGCTGAAGCTTTCTTT. This codes for CASSELEQGAEAFF. This chain connects TRBV2 to TRBJ1-1, with 8 bases aligning to TRBD1. The CDR3 has 14 residues. The germline CDR1 and CDR2 sequences are SNHLY and FYNNEI. Trimming took 2 bases from V and 6 from J; bases not matched to a gene: 5.